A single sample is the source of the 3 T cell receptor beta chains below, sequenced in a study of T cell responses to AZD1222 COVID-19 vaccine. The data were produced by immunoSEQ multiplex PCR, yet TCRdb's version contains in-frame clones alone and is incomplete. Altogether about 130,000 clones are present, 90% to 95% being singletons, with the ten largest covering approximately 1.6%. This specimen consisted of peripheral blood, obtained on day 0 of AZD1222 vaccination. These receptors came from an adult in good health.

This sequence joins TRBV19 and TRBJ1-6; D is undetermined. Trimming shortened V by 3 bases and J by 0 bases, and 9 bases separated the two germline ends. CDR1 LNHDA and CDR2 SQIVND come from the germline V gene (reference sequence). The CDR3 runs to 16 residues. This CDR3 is CASSMRRSSYNSPLHF. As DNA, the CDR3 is TGTGCCAGTAGTATGCGGAGGAGCTCCTATAATTCACCCCTCCACTTT.

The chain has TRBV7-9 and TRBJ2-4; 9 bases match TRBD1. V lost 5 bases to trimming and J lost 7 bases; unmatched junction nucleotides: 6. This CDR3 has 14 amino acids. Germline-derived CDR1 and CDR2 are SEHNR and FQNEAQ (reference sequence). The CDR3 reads CASSARDRANIQYF. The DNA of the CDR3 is TGTGCCAGCAGCGCCCGGGACAGGGCCAACATTCAGTACTTC.

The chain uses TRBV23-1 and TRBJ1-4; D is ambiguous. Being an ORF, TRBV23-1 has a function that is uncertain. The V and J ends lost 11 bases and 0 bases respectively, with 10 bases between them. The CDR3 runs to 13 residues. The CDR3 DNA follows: TGCGCCCCCAAGGACGCAACTAATGAAAAACTGTTTTTT. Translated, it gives CAPKDATNEKLFF.